This T cell receptor (beta chain) comes out of a study of Graves' ophthalmopathy and Graves' hyperthyroidism. Per germline, CDR1 DFQATT and CDR2 SNEGSKA (reference sequence). The CDR3 is 13 residues long. V dropped 3 bases and J dropped 3; count of bases not matched to a gene: 2. Study-level results: Progression of ophthalmopathy was predicted by the model with about 68% sensitivity and around 72% specificity.

Note on this clonotype: Its antigen is not known.

Amplification from RNA transcripts yielded the TCR beta CDR3 regions. First-round RT-PCR with HTBI primers preceded a second-round multiplex PCR. TCRdb re-derived calls from the multiplex PCR reads in MiXCR, one entry per CDR3 protein. The table lists 300,000 to 350,000 distinct CDR3 sequences, roughly a sixth of them singletons. Specimen: peripheral blood. This receptor was identified in an adult man with Graves' ophthalmopathy. This sequence joins TRBV20-1 and TRBJ2-7; TRBD2 matches 10 bases. CDR3 residues: CSARGTSDYEQYF. The CDR3 coding sequence is TGCAGTGCTAGGGGGACTAGCGACTACGAGCAGTACTTC.